This TCR beta chain was sequenced for a study of CD8 T cells in Susac syndrome. Random hexamers were used to reverse transcribe 0.5 to 1 ug of RNA. From the immunoSEQ multiplex PCR reads, TCRdb called clonotypes with MiXCR, one entry per CDR3 protein. The sample has some 110,000 distinct CDR3 sequences, over 85% seen once. The study sequenced TCR beta in blood CD8+ and CD4+ T cells. Both CD4+ and CD8+ T cells were negatively isolated, and TEMRA cells underwent FACS enrichment. The germline V gene encodes CDR1 MNHEY and CDR2 SVGAGI. CDR3 length: 15 residues. V lost 4 bases to trimming and J lost 2 bases; unmatched junction nucleotides: 3.

The chain has TRBV6-5 and TRBJ2-2; 8 bases match TRBD2. The sequencing input was CD8+ T cells from PBMCs. The receptor comes from a human donor with multiple sclerosis. CDR3 bases: TGTGCCAGCAGTTGGACTAGCCGAAACACCGGGGAGCTGTTTTTT. Its protein product is CASSWTSRNTGELFF.